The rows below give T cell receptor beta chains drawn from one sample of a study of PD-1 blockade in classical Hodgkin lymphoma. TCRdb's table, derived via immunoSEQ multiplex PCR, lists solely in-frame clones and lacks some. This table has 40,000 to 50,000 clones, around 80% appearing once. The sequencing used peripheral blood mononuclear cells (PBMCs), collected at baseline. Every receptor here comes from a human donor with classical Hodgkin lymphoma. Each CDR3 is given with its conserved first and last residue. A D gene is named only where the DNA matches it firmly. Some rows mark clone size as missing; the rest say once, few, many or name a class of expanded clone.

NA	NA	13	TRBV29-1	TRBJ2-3	CSAEGGGTDTQYF	TGCAGCGCTGAAGGGGGGGGCACAGATACGCAGTATTTT
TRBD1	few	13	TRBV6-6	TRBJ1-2	CASSGTANYGYTF	TGTGCCAGCAGTGGGACAGCTAACTATGGCTACACCTTC
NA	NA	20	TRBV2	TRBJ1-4	CASSSGRDYPVLSSNEKLFF	TGTGCCAGCAGTTCCGGGAGGGACTACCCCGTCCTGAGCTCTAATGAAAAACTGTTTTTT
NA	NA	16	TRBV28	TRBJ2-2	CASSSIRPSWTGELFF	TGTGCCAGCAGTTCTATTCGACCTTCGTGGACCGGGGAGCTGTTTTTT
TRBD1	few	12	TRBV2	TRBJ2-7	CASAGQALGQYF	TGTGCCAGCGCGGGACAGGCCTTAGGGCAGTACTTC
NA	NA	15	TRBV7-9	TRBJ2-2	CASSPNSPNTGELFF	TGTGCCAGCAGCCCCAATTCACCGAACACCGGGGAGCTGTTTTTT
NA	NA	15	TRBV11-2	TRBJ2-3	CASSTTGTSTDTQYF	TGTGCCAGCAGCACCACCGGGACTAGCACAGATACGCAGTATTTT
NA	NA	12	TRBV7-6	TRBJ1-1	CASSSRGTEAFF	TGTGCCAGCAGCTCCAGGGGAACTGAAGCTTTCTTT
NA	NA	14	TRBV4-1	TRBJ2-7	CASSPRTVTYEQYF	TGCGCCAGCAGCCCCCGGACGGTGACCTACGAGCAGTACTTC
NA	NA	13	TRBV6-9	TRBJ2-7	CASSRSARGEQYF	TGTGCCAGCAGCCGCTCGGCCAGAGGCGAGCAGTACTTC
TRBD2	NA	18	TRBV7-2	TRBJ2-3	CASSLGASGGPSTDTQYF	TGTGCCAGCAGCTTAGGGGCTAGCGGGGGGCCTAGCACAGATACGCAGTATTTT
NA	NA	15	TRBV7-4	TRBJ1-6	CASSLEDRRNSPLHF	TGTGCCAGCAGCCTCGAAGACAGGAGGAATTCACCCCTCCACTTT